This T cell receptor (beta chain) appears in the sequencing data of a study of primary melanoma T cells and metastatic recurrence (dated by TCRdb to about 2020). Study-wide context: The cohort was made up of around 210 primary melanomas of stage T2 to T4, with thickness greater than 1 mm. Whether T-cell fraction and T-cell repertoire clonality in primary melanoma tumors predicted patient outcome was tested in the study. Progression-free survival was the clinical outcome compared against the T-cell fraction measured by TCR beta sequencing. Histopathological grading of tumor-infiltrating lymphocytes served as the comparison point for the T-cell fraction derived from sequencing. The paper's findings and limits, for the study overall: A T-cell fraction greater than 20% appeared to be protective whatever the ulceration status, mitotic rate or nodal disease. Compared with adding any other histopathological variable to tumor thickness, adding T-cell fraction reportedly produced a bigger improvement in progression-free survival prediction. The authors framed an effective T-cell-mediated antitumor response in primary melanoma only as a suggestion, not a demonstrated mechanism. The tumor T-cell fraction reportedly predicted progression-free survival independently of thickness, ulceration, mitotic rate and age.

Regarding this clone: Its antigen target is currently unknown. No base-level quality is on record; no much larger clone is a single base apart.

Libraries were prepared through the immunoSEQ multiplex PCR assay. High-throughput sequencing of the T-cell receptor beta chain was performed on primary melanoma tumor tissue. Per the authors' processing: Repertoire analyses included TCRB CDR3 sharing between samples and the distribution of insertions and deletions. A gradient-boosted model ranked the predictive value of the T-cell fraction against histopathological variables. TCRdb took over this immuneACCESS table, retaining in-frame rearrangements with V and J assigned. Such tables are incomplete; in checked studies, under half of the missing clones stem from an unresolved V gene, and the remainder is unexplained. V and J calls and clone size are those listed in that table; D and trimming were worked out from the DNA. The sample profile shows a few thousand clones; around 82% of them were found once. The ten largest clones represent under 25% of the sample.

Each patient's primary melanoma had been surgically resected and was viewed as potentially curable, though still at risk of metastatic recurrence. The V and J ends are trimmed by 6 bases and 4 bases, leaving 9 bases between them. The germline V gene sets CDR1 to MNHGY and CDR2 to SAAAGT. From the cysteine through the phenylalanine, the CDR3 covers 12 amino acids. The CDR3 DNA has 36 bases and is translated from base 1. Sequencing input: melanoma tumor tissue. This sequence uses TRBV6-8 and TRBJ1-1; there is no confident call for the D gene. The TCR comes from a human donor with melanoma. The CDR3 amino acid sequence is: CASSEWSTEAFF. The DNA is as follows: TGTGCCAGCAGCGAGTGGTCCACTGAAGCTTTCTTT.